The present entry profiles one T cell receptor beta chain with its context. The sample belongs to a study of blood T cell repertoires in COVID-19. The overall study: Spain, Italy and the United States supplied samples that represented acute and convalescent COVID-19. Sample material is recorded as cDNA or gDNA derived from T cells, B-cell-depleted T cells, or PBMCs.

Methods used by the authors: Amplification of reference gene primers provided the estimated nucleated cell counts. The table came from immunoSEQ multiplex PCR; TCRdb's copy has only in-frame clones and leaves some out. The DNA gave D and trimming, while V, J and clone size come from that table. The sample has roughly 100,000 clones; over 75% are singletons. The CDR3 has 15 residues. Per the germline V gene, CDR1 is KGHSH and CDR2 is LQKENI. V shed 2 bases and J shed 3 bases, with 10 bases lying between them. This chain links TRBV18 with TRBJ2-2, with TRBD1 as a possible D gene (6 bases). The sample was peripheral blood. This TCR was sampled from a man in his fifties with acute or convalescent COVID-19. CDR3 protein: CASSPTGQHTGELFF. Written as DNA, the CDR3 is TGTGCCAGCTCACCAACCGGACAGCACACCGGGGAGCTGTTTTTT.